A single sample is the source of the 29 T cell receptor beta chains below, sequenced in a study of human versus mouse CDR3 diversity and MHC coevolution. Data came from immunoSEQ multiplex PCR; TCRdb stores just in-frame clones and leaves some out. The repertoire holds tens of thousands of clones, with around 93% as singletons. The sample comprised naive CD4+ T cells from blood. Noted subset: CD45RO-negative CD62L-positive naive CD4 T cells. The receptors derive from a person between 25 and 70 years old in good health.

The V call is TRBV9, the J call TRBJ2-7; 7 nucleotides match TRBD2. V trimming: 4 bases; J trimming: 0 bases; junction bases outside the gene matches: 7. Germline lookup yields CDR1 SGDLS and CDR2 YYNGEE. The length of the CDR3 is 15 residues. The CDR3 DNA is TGTGCCAGCAGCCCTCGGGGGGAGAGCTCCTACGAGCAGTACTTC. Translation gives CASSPRGESSYEQYF.

The table lists this clone with a count of one. V and J are TRBV19 and TRBJ1-5, with 7 bases matching TRBD1. Germline CDR1 reads LNHDA; CDR2 reads SQIVND (reference sequence). With 4 bases clipped from V and 5 bases from J, the junction kept 17 bases outside the gene matches. The CDR3 contains 18 residues. The CDR3 sequence is CASSTSVLGGPPHQPQHF. The DNA of the CDR3 is TGTGCCAGTAGTACAAGTGTTTTAGGGGGCCCTCCCCATCAGCCCCAGCATTTT.

The rearrangement links TRBV19 to TRBJ1-2; no clear D. CDR3 length: 14 amino acids. Trimming pared 5 bases from V and 4 bases from J, leaving 14 bases between. Germline V CDR1 and CDR2: LNHDA, SQIVND (reference sequence). In DNA, the CDR3 is TGTGCCAGTAGTTATAACAGCTACGCCTATGGCTACACCTTC. It codes for CASSYNSYAYGYTF. The variable domain in full, with the rest retrieved from reference TRBV19 and TRBJ1-2, is DGGITQSPKYLFRKEGQNVTLSCEQNLNHDAMYWYRQDPGQGLRLIYYSQIVNDFQKGDIAEGYSVSREKKESFPLTVTSAQKNPTAFYLCASSYNSYAYGYTFGSGTRLTVV.

This sequence joins TRBV7-9 and TRBJ1-1, with 8 nucleotides matching TRBD1. V lost 3 bases to trimming and J lost 6 bases; unmatched junction nucleotides: 6. CDR1 SEHNR and CDR2 FQNEAQ come from the germline V gene (reference sequence). The CDR3 is made up of 14 amino acids. CDR3 DNA sequence: TGTGCCAGCAGCTTGACAGGGGCCGTGGCTGAAGCTTTCTTT. It codes for CASSLTGAVAEAFF.

The count of this clone is one. V is TRBV7-2 and J is TRBJ2-5; 8 bases are shared with TRBD1. Gene TRBJ2-7 matches the end of the DNA better, so the J call may be wrong. This CDR3 comprises 14 residues. CDR1 and CDR2 from the germline V gene are SGHTA and FQGNSA. The CDR3 nucleotides read TGTGCCAGCAGCTCCCGGACAGGGATCTACGAGCAGTACTTC. Amino acids: CASSSRTGIYEQYF.

The chain employs TRBV28 and TRBJ2-7; 10 bases match TRBD1. The CDR3 is 13 amino acids. V was pared by 4 bases and J by 6 bases, with 3 bases of the junction left unmatched. Looked up from germline, CDR1 is MDHEN and CDR2 is SYDVKM. The CDR3 here is CASSSGQGGEQYF. DNA for the CDR3: TGTGCCAGCAGTTCCGGACAGGGGGGCGAGCAGTACTTC.

The chain joins TRBV2 to TRBJ1-1, with D perhaps matching TRBD1 (5 bases). Trimming stripped 8 bases from V and 2 bases from J, with 18 bases between. CDR1 and CDR2 (germline): SNHLY, FYNNEI. The CDR3 contains 15 residues. The CDR3 here is CASFLGRIFNTEAFF. CDR3 DNA sequence: TGTGCCAGCTTTCTGGGGCGGATCTTCAACACTGAAGCTTTCTTT. Variable domain in full (rest from reference TRBV2 and TRBJ1-1): EPEVTQTPSHQVTQMGQEVILRCVPISNHLYFYWYRQILGQKVEFLVSFYNNEISEKSEIFDDQFSVERPDGSNFTLKIRSTKLEDSAMYFCASFLGRIFNTEAFFGQGTRLTVV.

The V and J genes are TRBV9 and TRBJ2-2; possibly TRBD1 for D (6 bases). The CDR3 is 16 residues long. V shed 0 bases and J shed 3 bases, with 12 bases lying between them. CDR1 is SGDLS, CDR2 YYNGEE, per germline. The CDR3 region is CASSVGAGADTGELFF. The CDR3 nucleotides read TGTGCCAGCAGCGTAGGGGCAGGGGCCGACACCGGGGAGCTGTTTTTT.

With regard to this clone: One junction end disagrees with the germline gene, perhaps due to a read error. The chain couples TRBV7-7 to TRBJ1-4, with 8 nucleotides matching TRBD1. The CDR3 totals 14 residues. From germline, CDR1 is SSHAT and CDR2 FNYEAQ (reference sequence). The CDR3 region has the DNA TGTGCTAGCAAGGCCGGGACAGGAAATGAAAAACTGTTTTTT. Translated: CASKAGTGNEKLFF.

The rearrangement joins TRBV4-3 to TRBJ2-1, with TRBD2 as a possible D gene (5 bases). Trimming left V 0 bases short and J 7 bases short, with 13 bases between. From germline, CDR1 is LGHNA and CDR2 YSLEER. The CDR3 runs to 15 residues. The CDR3 DNA reads TGCGCCAGCAGCCAAGATCAGAGGGCCGGGAATGAGCAGTTCTTC. This sequence encodes CASSQDQRAGNEQFF.

The rearrangement uses TRBV6-6 and TRBJ1-1; TRBD1 matches 8 bases. The germline CDR1 and CDR2 sequences are MNHNY and SVGAGI (reference sequence). J gave up 6 bases and V 9 bases, and 12 bases lay outside the gene matches. CDR3 length: 14 amino acids. The CDR3 loop reads CASERTGKGAEAFF. DNA for the CDR3: TGTGCCAGTGAACGGACAGGGAAGGGAGCTGAAGCTTTCTTT.

This clone was observed a single time. The genes are TRBV5-1 and TRBJ2-7; 12 positions agree with TRBD2. With the DNA end fitting TRBJ2-1 better, the J assignment may be wrong. CDR3 length: 17 residues. Per germline, CDR1 SGHRS and CDR2 YFSETQ. The CDR3 coding sequence is TGCGCCAGCACCGGACTAGCGGGACAACTCTCCTACAATGAGCAGTTCTTC. Its translation is CASTGLAGQLSYNEQFF.

The V and J genes are TRBV7-9 and TRBJ2-3; D is uncertain. Looked up from germline, CDR1 is SEHNR and CDR2 is FQNEAQ (reference sequence). Trimming pared 3 bases from V and 6 bases from J, leaving 7 bases between. CDR3 length equals 12 residues. The CDR3 reads CASSFGADTQYF. The CDR3 DNA reads TGTGCCAGCAGCTTCGGTGCGGATACGCAGTATTTT.

V is TRBV18 and J is TRBJ1-1, with TRBD1 identical over 10 bases. The V gene's germline CDR1 is KGHSH and CDR2 LQKENI. The CDR3 extends over 16 amino acids. The V gene end was trimmed by 5 bases and the J gene end by 1 base; junction bases not matched to a gene: 7. The CDR3 DNA reads as TGTGCCAGCTCAAGCCGACAGGGGGCAGGGAACACTGAAGCTTTCTTT. Translating gives CASSSRQGAGNTEAFF.

The chain couples TRBV25-1 to TRBJ1-1; D unclear. CDR1 is MGHDK, CDR2 SYGVNS, per germline. Trimming pared 0 bases from V and 6 bases from J, leaving 14 bases between. This CDR3 has 15 amino acids. The CDR3 DNA reads as TGTGCCAGCAGTGAATATGGCGGGATAAGGCCTGAAGCTTTCTTT. This encodes CASSEYGGIRPEAFF.

V usage is TRBV7-6 and J usage is TRBJ2-3; the D is unclear. Trimming removed 3 bases at V and 4 bases at J, with 17 bases between. CDR3 length: 16 residues. Germline assignment: CDR1 SGHVS and CDR2 FNYEAQ. The CDR3 DNA is TGTGCCAGCAGCTTTCCATTGACTGGGTATCCAGATACGCAGTATTTT. It codes for CASSFPLTGYPDTQYF. The entire variable domain, with the rest obtained from reference TRBV7-6 and TRBJ2-3, is as follows: GAGVSQSPRYKVTKRGQDVALRCDPISGHVSLYWYRQALGQGPEFLTYFNYEAQQDKSGLPNDRFSAERPEGSISTLTIQRTEQRDSAMYRCASSFPLTGYPDTQYFGPGTRLTVL.

The gene calls are TRBV5-1 and TRBJ2-1; D perhaps matches TRBD1 (6 bases). V lost 4 bases and J lost 7, with 9 bases in between. CDR3 length equals 12 residues. Germline CDR1 is SGHRS and CDR2 is YFSETQ. The CDR3: CASSTGQNEQFF. The DNA of the CDR3 is TGCGCCAGCAGCACCGGACAGAATGAGCAGTTCTTC. Full variable domain (remainder filled in from reference TRBV5-1 and TRBJ2-1): KAGVTQTPRYLIKTRGQQVTLSCSPISGHRSVSWYQQTPGQGLQFLFEYFSETQRNKGNFPGRFSGRQFSNSRSEMNVSTLELGDSALYLCASSTGQNEQFFGPGTRLTVL.

The rearrangement uses TRBV6-5 and TRBJ2-3; unclear D gene. V lost 2 bases and J lost 1, with 10 bases in between. The CDR3 has 15 residues. Germline CDR1 reads MNHEY; CDR2 reads SVGAGI. The CDR3 is CASSYSFLGTDTQYF. In nucleotides, the CDR3 is TGTGCCAGCAGTTACAGCTTCTTGGGCACAGATACGCAGTATTTT.

The chain is built from TRBV6-6 and TRBJ2-7; D is perhaps TRBD1 (6 bases). Germline V gene lookup returns CDR1 MNHNY and CDR2 SVGAGI (reference sequence). The CDR3 is 15 amino acids. V lost 6 bases, J lost 2 bases, and 17 bases lay in between. The CDR3 reads CASRSTRGYTYEQYF. DNA for the CDR3: TGTGCCAGCAGATCAACCAGGGGTTATACCTACGAGCAGTACTTC.

The chain carries TRBV5-5 and TRBJ1-1; maybe TRBD1 (6 bases). V gave up 0 bases and J gave up 5 bases, with 11 bases separating them. The CDR3 totals 14 residues. Germline lookup yields CDR1 SGHKS and CDR2 YYEKEE (reference sequence). CDR3 sequence (DNA): TGTGCCAGCAGCTTGGCTTACAGGGATACTGAAGCTTTCTTT. This sequence encodes CASSLAYRDTEAFF.

This clone appeared once. V is TRBV6-1 and J is TRBJ1-4; 9 bases fit TRBD1. From germline, CDR1 is MNHNS and CDR2 SASEGT. V lost 7 bases to trimming and J lost 6 bases; unmatched junction nucleotides: 6. The CDR3 runs 14 residues. CDR3 sequence reads: CASNSRTGDEKLFF. The CDR3 bases are TGTGCCAGCAACAGTCGGACAGGGGATGAAAAACTGTTTTTT.

The chain carries TRBV5-4 and TRBJ2-3, with D possibly being TRBD2 (6 bases). The CDR3 contains 14 residues. CDR1 is SGHNT and CDR2 is YYREEE in the germline V gene (reference sequence). V was cut by 4 bases and J by 4 bases, with 13 bases left in between. The CDR3 sequence: CASSLTRGADTQYF. The DNA of the CDR3 is TGTGCCAGCAGCCTCACGCGGGGTGCAGATACGCAGTATTTT.

The V gene is TRBV11-3, the J gene TRBJ2-2, with 8 bases aligning to TRBD1. Germline values: CDR1 SGHNT, CDR2 YENEEA. With V trimmed by 2 bases and J by 4 bases, 3 bases remained unmatched. This CDR3 region has 15 residues. CDR3 loop: CASSLRTGGTGELFF. CDR3 sequence (DNA): TGTGCCAGCAGCTTAAGAACAGGGGGCACCGGGGAGCTGTTTTTT.

The V call is TRBV30, the J call TRBJ2-1, with TRBD2 matching 8 bases. V dropped 0 bases and J dropped 8; count of bases not matched to a gene: 9. The CDR3 extends over 15 amino acids. Germline-derived CDR1 and CDR2 are GTSNPN and SVGIG (reference sequence). In DNA form, the CDR3 reads TGTGCCTGGAGTGTGTCGCCCGGCGGGAGGCATGAGCAGTTCTTC. Translated, it gives CAWSVSPGGRHEQFF.

The chain couples TRBV5-1 to TRBJ2-4; D gene unclear. The CDR3 length is 14 residues. Germline values: CDR1 SGHRS, CDR2 YFSETQ. V gave up 0 bases and J gave up 0 bases, with 4 bases separating them. CDR3 sequence: CASSLGLAKNIQYF. The CDR3 coding sequence is TGCGCCAGCAGCTTGGGGCTAGCCAAAAACATTCAGTACTTC.

J is TRBJ1-2 and V is TRBV6-5, with D tentatively TRBD1 (6 bases). The CDR3 totals 14 residues. The V and J ends lost 6 bases and 8 bases respectively, with 19 bases between them. Germline assignment: CDR1 MNHEY and CDR2 SVGAGI. In DNA, the CDR3 is TGTGCCAGCAGCCCGGACAGCCCAAGGGGGGGCTACACCTTC. Translation gives CASSPDSPRGGYTF.

The rearrangement links TRBV11-2 to TRBJ1-1; tentative D call: TRBD1 (6 bases). The V gene's germline CDR1 is SGHAT and CDR2 FQNNGV. The CDR3 sequence is 14 residues long. The ends were cut back, 5 bases at V and 4 bases at J, with 14 bases in the middle. The CDR3, as DNA: TGTGCCAGCAGCGCAAACAGGGTCTCCACTGAAGCTTTCTTT. Protein sequence: CASSANRVSTEAFF.

V usage is TRBV19 and J usage is TRBJ1-3; 7 positions agree with TRBD1. CDR1 LNHDA and CDR2 SQIVND come from the germline V gene (reference sequence). V lost 5 bases, J lost 0 bases, and 7 bases stayed unmatched. The CDR3 contains 16 residues. The CDR3 is CASSHMAGGSGNTIYF. The CDR3 nucleotides read TGTGCCAGTAGTCATATGGCAGGGGGCTCTGGAAACACCATATATTTT.

The V and J genes are TRBV11-3 and TRBJ1-6; D is uncertain. Trimming shortened V by 1 base and J by 1 base, and 2 bases separated the two germline ends. The germline V gene encodes CDR1 SGHNT and CDR2 YENEEA. The CDR3 totals 14 residues. The CDR3 region is CASSLASYNSPLHF. CDR3 nucleotides: TGTGCCAGCAGCTTAGCGTCCTATAATTCACCCCTCCACTTT.